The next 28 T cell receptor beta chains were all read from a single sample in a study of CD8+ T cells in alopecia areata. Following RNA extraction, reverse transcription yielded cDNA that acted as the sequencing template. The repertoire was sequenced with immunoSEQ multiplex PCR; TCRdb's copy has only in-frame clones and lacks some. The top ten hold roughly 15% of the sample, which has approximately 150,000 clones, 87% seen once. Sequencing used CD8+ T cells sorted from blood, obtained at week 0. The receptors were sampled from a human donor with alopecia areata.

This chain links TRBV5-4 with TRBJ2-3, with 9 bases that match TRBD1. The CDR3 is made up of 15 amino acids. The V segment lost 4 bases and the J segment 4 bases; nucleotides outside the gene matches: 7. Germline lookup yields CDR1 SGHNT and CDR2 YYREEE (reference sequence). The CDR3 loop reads CASSDFTGGPDTQYF. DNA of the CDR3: TGTGCCAGCAGCGACTTTACAGGGGGCCCAGATACGCAGTATTTT.

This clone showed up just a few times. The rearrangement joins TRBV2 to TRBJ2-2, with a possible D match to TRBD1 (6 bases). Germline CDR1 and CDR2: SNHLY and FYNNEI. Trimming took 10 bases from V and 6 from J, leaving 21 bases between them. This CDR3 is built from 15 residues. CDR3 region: CANSRGRAEAGELFF. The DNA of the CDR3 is TGTGCCAACTCCAGGGGCAGGGCAGAGGCCGGGGAGCTGTTTTTT.

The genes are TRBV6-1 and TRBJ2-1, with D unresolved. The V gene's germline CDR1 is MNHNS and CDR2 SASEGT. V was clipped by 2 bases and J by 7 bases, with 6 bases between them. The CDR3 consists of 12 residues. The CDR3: CASSELGNEQFF. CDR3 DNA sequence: TGTGCCAGCAGTGAACTCGGGAATGAGCAGTTCTTC.

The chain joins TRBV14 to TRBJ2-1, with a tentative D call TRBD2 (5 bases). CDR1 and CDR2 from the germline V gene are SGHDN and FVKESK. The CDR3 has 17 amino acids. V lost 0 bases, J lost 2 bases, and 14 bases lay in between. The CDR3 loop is CASSQESEAVPYNEQFF. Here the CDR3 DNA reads TGTGCCAGCAGCCAAGAAAGCGAAGCGGTTCCCTACAATGAGCAGTTCTTC.

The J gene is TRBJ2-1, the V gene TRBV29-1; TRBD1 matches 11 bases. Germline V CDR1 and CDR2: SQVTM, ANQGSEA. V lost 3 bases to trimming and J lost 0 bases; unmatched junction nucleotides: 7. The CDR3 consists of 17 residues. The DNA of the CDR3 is TGCAGCGTTGAGGGGGACAGGGGGAGAAACTCCTACAATGAGCAGTTCTTC. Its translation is CSVEGDRGRNSYNEQFF.

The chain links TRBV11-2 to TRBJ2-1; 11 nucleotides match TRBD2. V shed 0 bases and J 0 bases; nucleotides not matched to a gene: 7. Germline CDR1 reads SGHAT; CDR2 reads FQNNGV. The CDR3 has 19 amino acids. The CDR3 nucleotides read TGTGCCAGCAGCTTAGACCTAGCGGGGGGCCCGAGCTCCTACAATGAGCAGTTCTTC. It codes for CASSLDLAGGPSSYNEQFF.

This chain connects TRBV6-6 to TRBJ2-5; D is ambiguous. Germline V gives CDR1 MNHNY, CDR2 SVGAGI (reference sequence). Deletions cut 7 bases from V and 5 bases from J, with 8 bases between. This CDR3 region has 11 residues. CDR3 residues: CASKAGETQYF. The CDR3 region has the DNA TGTGCCAGCAAAGCTGGGGAGACCCAGTACTTC.

The CDR3 region has the DNA TGCAGCGCAGTTCAGGGACTGACTGAAGCTTTCTTT. This sequence encodes CSAVQGLTEAFF. The chain has TRBV29-1 and TRBJ1-1, with D possibly TRBD1 on 5 matching bases. The CDR3 runs 12 residues. Trimming left V 7 bases short and J 5 bases short, with 14 bases between. Germline V gene sequence: CDR1 SQVTM, CDR2 ANQGSEA.

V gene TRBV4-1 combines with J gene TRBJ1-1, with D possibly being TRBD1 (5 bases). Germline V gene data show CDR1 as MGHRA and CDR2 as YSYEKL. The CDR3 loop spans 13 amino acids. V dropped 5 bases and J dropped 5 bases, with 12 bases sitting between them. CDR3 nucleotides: TGCGCCAGCAGCTTAAGGGGTGAGACTGAAGCTTTCTTT. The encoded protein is CASSLRGETEAFF.

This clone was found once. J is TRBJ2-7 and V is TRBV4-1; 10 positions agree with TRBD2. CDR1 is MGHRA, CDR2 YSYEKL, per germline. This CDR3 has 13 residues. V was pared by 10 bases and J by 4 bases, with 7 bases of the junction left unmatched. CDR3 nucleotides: TGCGCCACCTCAGCGGGGGGGGAATACGAGCAGTACTTC. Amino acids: CATSAGGEYEQYF.

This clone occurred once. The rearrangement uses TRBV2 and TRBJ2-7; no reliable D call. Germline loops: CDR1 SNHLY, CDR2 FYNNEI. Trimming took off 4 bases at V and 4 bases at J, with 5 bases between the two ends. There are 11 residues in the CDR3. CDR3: CASSVSYEQYF. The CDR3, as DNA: TGTGCCAGCAGTGTAAGTTACGAGCAGTACTTC.

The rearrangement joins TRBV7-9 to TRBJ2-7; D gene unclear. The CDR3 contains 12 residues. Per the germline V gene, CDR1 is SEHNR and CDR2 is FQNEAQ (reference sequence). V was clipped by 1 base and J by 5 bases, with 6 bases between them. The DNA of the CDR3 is TGTGCCAGCAGCTTAGATGGGAACGAGCAGTACTTC. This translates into CASSLDGNEQYF.

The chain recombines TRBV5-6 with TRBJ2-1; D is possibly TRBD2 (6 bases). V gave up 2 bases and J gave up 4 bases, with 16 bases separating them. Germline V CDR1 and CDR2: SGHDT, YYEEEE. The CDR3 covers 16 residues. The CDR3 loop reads CASSLRGAGIYNEQFF. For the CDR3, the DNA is TGTGCCAGCAGCTTACGTGGTGCGGGAATATACAATGAGCAGTTCTTC.

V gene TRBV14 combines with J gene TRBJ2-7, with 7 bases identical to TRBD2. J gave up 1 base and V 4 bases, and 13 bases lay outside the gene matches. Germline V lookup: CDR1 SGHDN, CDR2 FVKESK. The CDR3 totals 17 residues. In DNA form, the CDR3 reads TGTGCCAGCAGCCCCTCCGATTGGCAGCGGGGTTCCTACGAGCAGTACTTC. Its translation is CASSPSDWQRGSYEQYF.

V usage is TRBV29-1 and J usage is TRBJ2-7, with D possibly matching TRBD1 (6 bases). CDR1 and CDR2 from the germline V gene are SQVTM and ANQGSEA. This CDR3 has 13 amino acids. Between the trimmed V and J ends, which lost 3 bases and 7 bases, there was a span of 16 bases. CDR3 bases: TGCAGCGTTGAGCCGACAGGCACCTGGGAGCAGTACTTC. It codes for CSVEPTGTWEQYF.

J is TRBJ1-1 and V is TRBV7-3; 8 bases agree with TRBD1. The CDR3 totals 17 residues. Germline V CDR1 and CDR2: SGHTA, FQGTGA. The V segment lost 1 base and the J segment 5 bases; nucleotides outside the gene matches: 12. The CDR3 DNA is TGTGCCAGCAGCTTAATCCCCAAGACAGGGGTTGGGACTGAAGCTTTCTTT. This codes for CASSLIPKTGVGTEAFF.

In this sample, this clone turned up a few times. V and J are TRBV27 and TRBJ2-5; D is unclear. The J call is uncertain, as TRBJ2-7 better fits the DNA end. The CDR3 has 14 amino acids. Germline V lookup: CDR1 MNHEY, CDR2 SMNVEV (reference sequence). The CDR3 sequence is CASSSRADGGEQYF. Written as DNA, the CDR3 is TGTGCCAGCAGCTCCCGGGCGGACGGCGGCGAGCAGTACTTC.

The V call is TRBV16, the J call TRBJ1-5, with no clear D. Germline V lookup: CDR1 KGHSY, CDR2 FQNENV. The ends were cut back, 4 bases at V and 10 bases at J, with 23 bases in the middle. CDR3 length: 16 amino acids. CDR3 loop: CASSLPGRTQNPPQHF. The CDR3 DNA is TGTGCCAGCAGCCTCCCAGGCCGTACACAAAACCCCCCCCAGCATTTT.

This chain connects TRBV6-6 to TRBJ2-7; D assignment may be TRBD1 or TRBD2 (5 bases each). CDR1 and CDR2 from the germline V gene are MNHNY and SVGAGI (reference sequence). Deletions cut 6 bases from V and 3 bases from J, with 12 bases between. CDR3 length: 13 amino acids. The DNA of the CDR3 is TGTGCCAGCAGAGGGAGAGGACACTACGAGCAGTACTTC. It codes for CASRGRGHYEQYF.

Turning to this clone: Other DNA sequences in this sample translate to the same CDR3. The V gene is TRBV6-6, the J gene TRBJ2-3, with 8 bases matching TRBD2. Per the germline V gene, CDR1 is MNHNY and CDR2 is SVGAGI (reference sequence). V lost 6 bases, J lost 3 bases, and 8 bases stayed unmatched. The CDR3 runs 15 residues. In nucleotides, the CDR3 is TGTGCCAGCAGATCAGGACTAGCTGGGACAGATACGCAGTATTTT. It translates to CASRSGLAGTDTQYF.

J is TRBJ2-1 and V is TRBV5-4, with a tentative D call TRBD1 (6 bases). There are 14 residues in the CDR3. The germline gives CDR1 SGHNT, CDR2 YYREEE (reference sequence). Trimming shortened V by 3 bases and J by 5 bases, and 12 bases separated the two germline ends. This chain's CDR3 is CASSWMTGDNEQFF. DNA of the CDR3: TGTGCCAGCAGCTGGATGACAGGCGACAATGAGCAGTTCTTC. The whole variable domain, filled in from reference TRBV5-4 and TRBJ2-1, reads ETGVTQSPTHLIKTRGQQVTLRCSSQSGHNTVSWYQQALGQGPQFIFQYYREEENGRGNFPPRFSGLQFPNYSSELNVNALELDDSALYLCASSWMTGDNEQFFGPGTRLTVL.

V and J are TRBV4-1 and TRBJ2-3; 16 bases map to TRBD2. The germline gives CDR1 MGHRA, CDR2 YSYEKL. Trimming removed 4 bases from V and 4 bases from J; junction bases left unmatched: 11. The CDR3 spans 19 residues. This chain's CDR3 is CASSPLPGTSGGAADTQYF. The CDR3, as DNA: TGCGCCAGCAGCCCCCTCCCAGGGACTAGCGGGGGGGCCGCAGATACGCAGTATTTT.

The CDR3 DNA is TGTGCCAGCAGCGTAGGTAATAGCGGGAGCTATGAGCAGTTCTTC. This codes for CASSVGNSGSYEQFF. The chain couples TRBV9 to TRBJ2-1; 9 positions match TRBD2. CDR3 length: 15 residues. CDR1 is SGDLS and CDR2 is YYNGEE in the germline V gene. After removal of 0 bases from V and 8 bases from J, the junction contained 6 bases not matched to a gene.

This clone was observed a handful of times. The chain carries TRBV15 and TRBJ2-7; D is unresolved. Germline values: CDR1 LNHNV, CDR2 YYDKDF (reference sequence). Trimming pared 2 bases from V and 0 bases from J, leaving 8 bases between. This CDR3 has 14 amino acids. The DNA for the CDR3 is TGTGCCACCAGCAGACGACGTACCTCCTACGAGCAGTACTTC. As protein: CATSRRRTSYEQYF.

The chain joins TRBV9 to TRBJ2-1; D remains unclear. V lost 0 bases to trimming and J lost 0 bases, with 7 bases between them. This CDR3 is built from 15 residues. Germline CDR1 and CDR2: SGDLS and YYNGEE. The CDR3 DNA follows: TGTGCCAGCAGCGTAGCGAGGAGCTCCTACAATGAGCAGTTCTTC. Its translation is CASSVARSSYNEQFF.

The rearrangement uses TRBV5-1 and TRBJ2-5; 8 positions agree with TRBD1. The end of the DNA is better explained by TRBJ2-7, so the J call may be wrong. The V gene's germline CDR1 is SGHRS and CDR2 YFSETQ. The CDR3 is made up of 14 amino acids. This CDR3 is CASSTGQGANEQYF. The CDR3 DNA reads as TGCGCCAGCAGCACAGGGCAGGGGGCAAACGAGCAGTACTTC.

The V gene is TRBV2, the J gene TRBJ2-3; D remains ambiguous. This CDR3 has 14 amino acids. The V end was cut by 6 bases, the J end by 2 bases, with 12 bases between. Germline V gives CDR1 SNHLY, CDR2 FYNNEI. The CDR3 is CASSDPDATDTQYF. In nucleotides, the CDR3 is TGTGCCAGCAGCGATCCCGACGCCACAGATACGCAGTATTTT.

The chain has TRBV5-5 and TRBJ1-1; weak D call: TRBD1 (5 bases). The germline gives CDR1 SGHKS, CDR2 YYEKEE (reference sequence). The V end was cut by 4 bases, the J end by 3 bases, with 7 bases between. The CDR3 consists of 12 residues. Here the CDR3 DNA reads TGTGCCAGCAGCCTGGGGGACACTGAAGCTTTCTTT. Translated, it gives CASSLGDTEAFF. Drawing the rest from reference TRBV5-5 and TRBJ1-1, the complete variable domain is DAGVTQSPTHLIKTRGQQVTLRCSPISGHKSVSWYQQVLGQGPQFIFQYYEKEERGRGNFPDRFSARQFPNYSSELNVNALLLGDSALYLCASSLGDTEAFFGQGTRLTVV.